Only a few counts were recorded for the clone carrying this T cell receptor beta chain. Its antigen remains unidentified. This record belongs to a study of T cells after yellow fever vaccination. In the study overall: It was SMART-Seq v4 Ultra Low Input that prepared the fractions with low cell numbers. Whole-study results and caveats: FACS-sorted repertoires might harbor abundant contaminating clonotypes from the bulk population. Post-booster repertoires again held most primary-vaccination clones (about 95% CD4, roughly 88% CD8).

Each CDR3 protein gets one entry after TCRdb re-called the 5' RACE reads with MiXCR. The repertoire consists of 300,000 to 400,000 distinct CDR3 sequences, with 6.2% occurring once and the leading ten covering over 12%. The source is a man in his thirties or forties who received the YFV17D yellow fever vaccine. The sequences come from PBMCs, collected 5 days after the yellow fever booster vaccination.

The CDR3 loop is CSAFGQVRGYTF. The DNA for the CDR3 is TGCAGTGCCTTCGGACAGGTCCGAGGCTACACCTTC. The chain carries TRBV20-1 and TRBJ1-2; TRBD1 aligns across 7 bases. The CDR3 is 12 amino acids. Germline CDR1 DFQATT, CDR2 SNEGSKA (reference sequence). The trim removed 6 bases at V and 8 bases at J, leaving 9 bases unmatched.